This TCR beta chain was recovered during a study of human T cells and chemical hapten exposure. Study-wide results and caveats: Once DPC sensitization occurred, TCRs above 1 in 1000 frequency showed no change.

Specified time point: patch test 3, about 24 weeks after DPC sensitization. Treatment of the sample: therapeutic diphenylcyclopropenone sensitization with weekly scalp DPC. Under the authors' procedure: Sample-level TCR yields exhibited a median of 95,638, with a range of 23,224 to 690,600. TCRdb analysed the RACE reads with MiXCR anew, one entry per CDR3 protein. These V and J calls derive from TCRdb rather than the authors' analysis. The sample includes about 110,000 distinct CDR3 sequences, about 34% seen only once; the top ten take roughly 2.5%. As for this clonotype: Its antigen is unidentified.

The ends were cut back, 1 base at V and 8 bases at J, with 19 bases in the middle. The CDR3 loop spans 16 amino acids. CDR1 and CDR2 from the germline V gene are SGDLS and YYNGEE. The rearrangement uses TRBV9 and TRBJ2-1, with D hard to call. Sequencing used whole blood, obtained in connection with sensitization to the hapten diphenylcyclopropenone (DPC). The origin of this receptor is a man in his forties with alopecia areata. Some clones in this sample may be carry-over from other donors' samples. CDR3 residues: CASSVSRRNPLYEQFF. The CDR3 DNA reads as TGTGCCAGCAGCGTATCTAGGCGGAACCCTTTGTATGAGCAGTTCTTC.